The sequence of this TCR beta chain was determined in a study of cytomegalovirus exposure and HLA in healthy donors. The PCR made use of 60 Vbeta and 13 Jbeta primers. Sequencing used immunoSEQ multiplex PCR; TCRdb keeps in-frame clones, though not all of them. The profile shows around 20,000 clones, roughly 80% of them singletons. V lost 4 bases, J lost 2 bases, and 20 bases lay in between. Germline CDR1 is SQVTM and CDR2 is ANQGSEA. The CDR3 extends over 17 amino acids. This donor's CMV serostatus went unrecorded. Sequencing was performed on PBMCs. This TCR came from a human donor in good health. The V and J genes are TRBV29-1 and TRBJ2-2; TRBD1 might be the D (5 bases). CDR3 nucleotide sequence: TGCAGCGTTGGGGGCGTGGTAGAGAATTCTAACACCGGGGAGCTGTTTTTT. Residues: CSVGGVVENSNTGELFF.